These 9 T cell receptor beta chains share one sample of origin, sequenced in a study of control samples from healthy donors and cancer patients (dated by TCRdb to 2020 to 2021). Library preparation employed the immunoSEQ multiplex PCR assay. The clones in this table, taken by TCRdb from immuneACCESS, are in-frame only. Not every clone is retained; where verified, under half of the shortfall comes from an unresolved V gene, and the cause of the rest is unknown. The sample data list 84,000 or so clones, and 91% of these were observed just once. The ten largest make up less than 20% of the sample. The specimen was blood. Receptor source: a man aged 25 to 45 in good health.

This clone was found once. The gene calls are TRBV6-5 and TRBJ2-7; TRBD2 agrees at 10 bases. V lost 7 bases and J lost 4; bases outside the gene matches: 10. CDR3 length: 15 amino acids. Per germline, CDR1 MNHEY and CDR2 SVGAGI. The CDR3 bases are TGTGCCAGCAACGATGCTAGCGGGAGATTTTACGAGCAGTACTTC. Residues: CASNDASGRFYEQYF.

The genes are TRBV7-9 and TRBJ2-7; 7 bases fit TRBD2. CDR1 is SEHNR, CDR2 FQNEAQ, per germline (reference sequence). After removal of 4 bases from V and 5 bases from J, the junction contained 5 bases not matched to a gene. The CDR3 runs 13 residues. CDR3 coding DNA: TGTGCCAGCAGCTCCAGGACTAGTAACGAGCAGTACTTC. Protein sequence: CASSSRTSNEQYF.

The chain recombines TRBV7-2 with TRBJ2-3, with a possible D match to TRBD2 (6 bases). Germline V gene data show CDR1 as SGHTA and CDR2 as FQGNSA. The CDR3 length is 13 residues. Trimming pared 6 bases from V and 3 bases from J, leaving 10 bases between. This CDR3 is CASRGLVTDTQYF. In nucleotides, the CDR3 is TGTGCCAGCAGGGGACTTGTTACAGATACGCAGTATTTT.

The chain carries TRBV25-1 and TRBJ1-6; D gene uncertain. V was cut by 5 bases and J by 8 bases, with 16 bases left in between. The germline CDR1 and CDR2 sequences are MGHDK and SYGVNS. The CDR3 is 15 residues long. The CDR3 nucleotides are TGTGCCAGCAGTTCCCGGGCCGGGTTAGATTCACCCCTCCACTTT. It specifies CASSSRAGLDSPLHF.

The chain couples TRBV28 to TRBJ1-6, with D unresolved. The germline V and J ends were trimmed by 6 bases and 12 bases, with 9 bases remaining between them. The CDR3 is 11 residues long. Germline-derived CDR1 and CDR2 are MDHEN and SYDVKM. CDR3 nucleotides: TGTGCCAGCAGAGACACCGGACCCCTCCACTTT. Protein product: CASRDTGPLHF.

The CDR3 coding sequence is TGTGCCAGTAGTATAGTGGGGATCTCCTACGAGCAGTACTTC. It codes for CASSIVGISYEQYF. V is TRBV19 and J is TRBJ2-7; D is ambiguous. Germline V gene lookup returns CDR1 LNHDA and CDR2 SQIVND (reference sequence). The CDR3 runs 14 residues. The V end lost 1 base, the J end lost 0 bases, and 7 bases lay between the germline ends.

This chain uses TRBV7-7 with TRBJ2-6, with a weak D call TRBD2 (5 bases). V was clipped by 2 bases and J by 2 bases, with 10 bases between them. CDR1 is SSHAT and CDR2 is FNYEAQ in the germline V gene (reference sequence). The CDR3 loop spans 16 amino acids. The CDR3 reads CASSLLLGTGANVLTF. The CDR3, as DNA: TGTGCCAGCAGCTTATTACTCGGGACTGGGGCCAACGTCCTGACTTTC.

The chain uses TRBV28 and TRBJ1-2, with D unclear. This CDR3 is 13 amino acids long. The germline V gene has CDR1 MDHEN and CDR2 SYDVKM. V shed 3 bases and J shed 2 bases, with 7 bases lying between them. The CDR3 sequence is CASSLRANYGYTF. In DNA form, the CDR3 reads TGTGCCAGCAGTTTGCGGGCGAACTATGGCTACACCTTC.

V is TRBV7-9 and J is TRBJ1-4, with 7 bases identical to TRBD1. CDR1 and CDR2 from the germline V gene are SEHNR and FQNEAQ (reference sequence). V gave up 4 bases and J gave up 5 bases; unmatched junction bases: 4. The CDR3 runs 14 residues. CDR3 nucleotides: TGTGCCAGCAGCTGGGGACAGTCCAATGAAAAACTGTTTTTT. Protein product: CASSWGQSNEKLFF.